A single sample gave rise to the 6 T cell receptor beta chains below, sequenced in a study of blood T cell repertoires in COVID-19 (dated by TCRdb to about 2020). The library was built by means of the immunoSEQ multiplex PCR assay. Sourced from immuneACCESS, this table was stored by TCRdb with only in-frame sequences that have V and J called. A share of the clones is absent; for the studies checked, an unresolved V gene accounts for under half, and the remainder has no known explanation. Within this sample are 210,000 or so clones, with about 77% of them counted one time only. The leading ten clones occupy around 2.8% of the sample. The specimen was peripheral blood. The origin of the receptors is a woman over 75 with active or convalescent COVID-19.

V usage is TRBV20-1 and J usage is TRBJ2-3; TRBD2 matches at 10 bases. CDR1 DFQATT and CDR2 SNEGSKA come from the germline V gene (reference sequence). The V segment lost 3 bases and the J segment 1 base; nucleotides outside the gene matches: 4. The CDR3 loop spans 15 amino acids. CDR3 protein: CSASFSGGRTDTQYF. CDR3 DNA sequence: TGCAGTGCTAGTTTTAGCGGGGGGCGCACAGATACGCAGTATTTT.

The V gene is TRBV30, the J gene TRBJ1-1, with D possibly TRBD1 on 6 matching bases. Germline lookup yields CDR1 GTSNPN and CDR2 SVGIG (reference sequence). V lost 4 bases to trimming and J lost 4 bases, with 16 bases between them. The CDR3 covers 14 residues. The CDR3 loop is CAWTGNRVVTEAFF. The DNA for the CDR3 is TGTGCCTGGACGGGAAACAGGGTCGTCACTGAAGCTTTCTTT. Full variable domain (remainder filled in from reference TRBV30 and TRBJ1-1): SQTIHQWPATLVQPVGSPLSLECTVEGTSNPNLYWYRQAAGRGLQLLFYSVGIGQISSEVPQNLSASRPQDRQFILSSKKLLLSDSGFYLCAWTGNRVVTEAFFGQGTRLTVV.

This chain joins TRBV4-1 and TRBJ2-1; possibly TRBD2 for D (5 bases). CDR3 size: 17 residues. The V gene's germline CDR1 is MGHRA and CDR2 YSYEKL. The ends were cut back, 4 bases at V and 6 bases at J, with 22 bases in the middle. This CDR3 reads CASSLSRWGASGNEQFF. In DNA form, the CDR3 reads TGCGCCAGCAGCCTCTCACGGTGGGGAGCCTCGGGCAATGAGCAGTTCTTC.

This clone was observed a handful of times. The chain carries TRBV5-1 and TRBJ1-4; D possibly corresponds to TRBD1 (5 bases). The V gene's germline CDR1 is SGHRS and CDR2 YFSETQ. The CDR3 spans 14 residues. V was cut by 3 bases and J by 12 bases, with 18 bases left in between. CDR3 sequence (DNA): TGCGCCAGCAGCTCCTTCCCAGACAGCCTTGAACTGTTTTTT. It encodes CASSSFPDSLELFF.

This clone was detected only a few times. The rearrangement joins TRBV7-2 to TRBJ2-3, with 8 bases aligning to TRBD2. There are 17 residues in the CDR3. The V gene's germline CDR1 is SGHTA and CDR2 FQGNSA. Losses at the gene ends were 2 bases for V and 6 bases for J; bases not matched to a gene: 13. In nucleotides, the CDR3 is TGTGCCAGCAGCTTATACAGATCGGGGGGGCTTGCGGATACGCAGTATTTT. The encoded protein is CASSLYRSGGLADTQYF.

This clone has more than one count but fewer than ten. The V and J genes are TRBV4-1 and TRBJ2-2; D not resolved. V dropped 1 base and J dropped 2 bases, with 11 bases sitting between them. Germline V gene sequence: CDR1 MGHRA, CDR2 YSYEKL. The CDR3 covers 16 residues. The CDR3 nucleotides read TGCGCCAGCAGCCAAGTACCACTATTAAACACCGGGGAGCTGTTTTTT. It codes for CASSQVPLLNTGELFF.